A selection of T cell receptor beta chains follows, all from one sample in a study of blood T cell repertoires in COVID-19. Data came from immunoSEQ multiplex PCR; TCRdb stores just in-frame clones and leaves some out. There are some 190,000 clones in the sample; around 88% occur only once, and around 6% lies in the top ten. Specimen: PBMCs or T cells enriched from blood (not recorded which). Every receptor here comes from a man between 35 and 55 years old with acute COVID-19. CDR3s include the opening cysteine and the closing phenylalanine or tryptophan. A D gene is named only where the DNA matches it firmly. Expanded clones are given a class, and other clones once, few, many or no size at all.

D gene	J gene	V gene	clone size	CDR3 protein	CDR3 DNA
-	TRBJ1-5	TRBV5-5	-	CASSLGVSSSQPQHF	TGTGCCAGCAGCTTAGGGGTATCGAGTAGTCAGCCCCAGCATTTT
-	TRBJ2-3	TRBV30	-	CAWSVGGNTESQYF	TGTGCCTGGAGTGTAGGGGGAAATACTGAGTCGCAGTATTTT
-	TRBJ2-7	TRBV7-2	-	CASRQEGGLLSEQYF	TGTGCCAGCAGACAGGAGGGTGGACTCCTCAGCGAGCAGTACTTC
TRBD2	TRBJ2-7	TRBV5-1	-	CASSITSGTRSYEQYF	TGCGCCAGCAGCATCACTAGCGGGACAAGATCCTACGAGCAGTACTTC
TRBD2	TRBJ2-1	TRBV28	-	CASRMPTSGSFNEQFF	TGTGCCAGCAGAATGCCGACTAGCGGGAGCTTCAATGAGCAGTTCTTC
-	TRBJ2-1	TRBV7-9	-	CASSSGYGEQFF	TGTGCCAGCAGCTCGGGGTATGGTGAGCAGTTCTTC
TRBD1	TRBJ1-5	TRBV19	once	CASKPGDRGGNQPQHF	TGTGCCAGTAAACCCGGGGACAGGGGTGGCAATCAGCCCCAGCATTTT
TRBD1	TRBJ2-7	TRBV18	-	CASSLTGTGSYEQYF	TGTGCCAGCTCCCTGACCGGGACAGGGTCCTACGAGCAGTACTTC
-	TRBJ2-7	TRBV30	-	CAWRPLARTEQYF	TGTGCCTGGAGGCCACTAGCTCGAACCGAGCAGTACTTC
TRBD1	TRBJ2-7	TRBV28	-	CASSLVDRESGEQYF	TGTGCCAGCAGTTTGGTGGACAGGGAGTCAGGGGAGCAGTACTTC
-	TRBJ2-3	TRBV7-3	-	CASSSGISTDTQYF	TGTGCCAGCAGCTCGGGGATTAGCACAGATACGCAGTATTTT
-	TRBJ2-2	TRBV5-1	few	CASSLAVNTGELFF	TGCGCCAGCAGCTTGGCCGTAAACACCGGGGAGCTGTTTTTT
TRBD1	TRBJ1-5	TRBV28	-	CASSRTGQPQHF	TGTGCCAGCAGTAGGACAGGGCAGCCCCAGCATTTT
-	TRBJ1-5	TRBV5-1	-	CASSLDGLGPQHF	TGCGCCAGCAGCTTGGACGGGTTGGGTCCCCAGCATTTT
TRBD1	TRBJ1-2	TRBV28	-	CASSLSGQGALYGYTF	TGTGCCAGCAGTTTAAGCGGGCAGGGGGCCCTCTATGGCTACACCTTC
TRBD1	TRBJ2-7	TRBV7-9	-	CASRGQNYEQYF	TGTGCCAGCAGGGGACAGAACTACGAGCAGTACTTC
-	TRBJ2-7	TRBV6-5	once	CASSQGVGVPYEQYF	TGTGCCAGCAGCCAGGGCGTTGGGGTGCCCTACGAGCAGTACTTC
-	TRBJ1-1	TRBV6-5	-	CASSTPGRGTEAFF	TGTGCCAGCAGCACCCCAGGCAGGGGCACTGAAGCTTTCTTT
TRBD1	TRBJ1-3	TRBV7-8	-	CASSPMDRGLGNTIYF	TGTGCCAGCAGCCCGATGGACAGGGGGTTGGGAAACACCATATATTTT
TRBD1	TRBJ1-5	TRBV6-5	-	CASTHTGGDQPQHF	TGTGCCAGCACTCATACAGGGGGGGATCAGCCCCAGCATTTT
TRBD1	TRBJ1-2	TRBV28	-	CASSSYKGADYGYTF	TGTGCCAGCAGTTCCTATAAGGGGGCTGACTATGGCTACACCTTC
TRBD1	TRBJ2-7	TRBV5-1	-	CASSFGTGAYEQYF	TGCGCCAGCAGCTTCGGGACAGGCGCCTACGAGCAGTACTTC